The present TCR beta chain was sequenced within a study of blood T cell repertoires in COVID-19. About the study: From the United States, Italy and Spain came samples of acute and convalescent COVID-19.

In the study's own analysis: How many nucleated cells were present was estimated from reference gene primer amplification. Produced via immunoSEQ multiplex PCR; TCRdb's table is partial and in-frame only. V, J and clone size derive from that table, while D and trimming were established from the DNA sequence. Among around 150,000 clones, 65% to 80% were seen once, and the ten largest hold approximately 8%. V was pared by 4 bases and J by 5 bases, with 8 bases of the junction left unmatched. This CDR3 has 14 residues. Germline values: CDR1 SGDLS, CDR2 YYNGEE. The TCR originated in a man between 60 and 75 years old with acute or convalescent COVID-19. The chain uses TRBV9 and TRBJ1-2; 7 bases agree with TRBD1. Sequencing used peripheral blood. Here the CDR3 reads CASSLEGGAYGYTF. CDR3 sequence (DNA): TGTGCCAGCAGCTTAGAAGGGGGCGCGTATGGCTACACCTTC.